This is a list of T cell receptor beta chains from one sample in a study of blood T cell repertoires in COVID-19. Profiled with immunoSEQ multiplex PCR; TCRdb holds only in-frame clones, not every one. The sample lists some 190,000 clones; more than 75% were seen once. Sequenced material: peripheral blood. These receptors came from a human donor in a cohort sampled during active COVID-19. The CDR3 runs from the conserved cysteine through the conserved F or W. Each record gives: clone size, V gene, CDR3 protein. Size is stated for part of the rows, as once, few or many counts, or as a class when the clone is expanded.

abundance: .; v_gene: TRBV28; CDR3aa: CASSLQPGQDAGANVLTF
abundance: .; v_gene: TRBV7-2; CDR3aa: CASSSRSSGTDTQYF
abundance: .; v_gene: TRBV4-3; CDR3aa: CASSLSGRPQETQYF
abundance: .; v_gene: TRBV6-2/TRBV6-3; CDR3aa: CASSYPPWREHEQYF
abundance: .; v_gene: TRBV2; CDR3aa: CASSPTGRSAGAFF
abundance: .; v_gene: TRBV27; CDR3aa: CASSWTGAYTEAFF
abundance: .; v_gene: TRBV5-1; CDR3aa: CASSLTSGGYNEQFF
abundance: .; v_gene: TRBV5-4; CDR3aa: CASSRMGESYNEQFF
abundance: .; v_gene: TRBV3-1/TRBV3-2; CDR3aa: CASSQGTGRLDEQYF
abundance: .; v_gene: TRBV27; CDR3aa: CASSLGQGAPEQYF
abundance: once; v_gene: TRBV19; CDR3aa: CASSTIKTSGHQYEQYF
abundance: .; v_gene: TRBV3-1/TRBV3-2; CDR3aa: CASRLTGGSGANVLTF
abundance: .; v_gene: TRBV27; CDR3aa: CASTKPTGGGHFGANVLTF
abundance: .; v_gene: TRBV6-6; CDR3aa: CASRGQTGTSGKLFF
abundance: .; v_gene: TRBV19; CDR3aa: CASRPGRAGGPDTQYF
abundance: .; v_gene: TRBV30; CDR3aa: CASTQKGAILYEQYF
abundance: .; v_gene: TRBV5-1; CDR3aa: CASSLERGRGNTEAFF
abundance: .; v_gene: TRBV3-1/TRBV3-2; CDR3aa: CASSQSGLAGWLDTQYF
abundance: .; v_gene: TRBV10-1; CDR3aa: CASRAWTGGVVCYTF
abundance: .; v_gene: TRBV5-1; CDR3aa: CASSLGGTGNEQFF
abundance: .; v_gene: TRBV28; CDR3aa: CASTGRGNQPQHF
abundance: .; v_gene: TRBV3-1/TRBV3-2; CDR3aa: CASSQDPPPSWYEQYF
abundance: .; v_gene: TRBV9; CDR3aa: CASSVGTGRNEKLFF
abundance: .; v_gene: TRBV7-8; CDR3aa: CASSLRLRGQGIAEAFF
abundance: .; v_gene: TRBV2; CDR3aa: CASRGGGLGTDTQYF
abundance: .; v_gene: TRBV5-4; CDR3aa: CASSQTGVGNTIYF
abundance: .; v_gene: TRBV6-5; CDR3aa: CASRAGVIEKLFF
abundance: .; v_gene: TRBV3-1/TRBV3-2; CDR3aa: CASRKRGGRDRSTEAFF
abundance: .; v_gene: TRBV9; CDR3aa: CASSVDDRGSYEQYF
abundance: once; v_gene: TRBV3-1/TRBV3-2; CDR3aa: CASSQVQNEQFF
abundance: .; v_gene: TRBV6-5; CDR3aa: CASSYGTGGPYEQYF
abundance: .; v_gene: TRBV5-1; CDR3aa: CASSSGRLAGVHHEQYF
abundance: .; v_gene: TRBV14; CDR3aa: CASSQAATQAINEKLFF
abundance: .; v_gene: TRBV29-1; CDR3aa: CSVERKGQDNEQFF
abundance: once; v_gene: TRBV10-3; CDR3aa: CAIRDYGGLTYEQYF
abundance: .; v_gene: TRBV18; CDR3aa: CASSTDTLAKNIQYF
abundance: .; v_gene: TRBV7-9; CDR3aa: CASSHRSRSNEQFF
abundance: few; v_gene: TRBV5-4; CDR3aa: CASSLGTEGDYEQYF
abundance: once; v_gene: TRBV7-9; CDR3aa: CASSAGTAMGVDTQYF
abundance: .; v_gene: TRBV6-5; CDR3aa: CATGVVEQYF
abundance: .; v_gene: TRBV19; CDR3aa: CASSIFLASTDTQYF
abundance: .; v_gene: TRBV3-1/TRBV3-2; CDR3aa: CASSLQGPGTEAFF
abundance: .; v_gene: TRBV5-4; CDR3aa: CASSSGPQGSGNTIYF